This T cell receptor (beta chain) was identified in a study of cytotoxic CD8 clonotypes in ibrutinib-treated CLL. Turning to the study itself: Samples averaged approximately 260,000 productive templates and approximately 100,000 productive rearrangements.

Turning to this clone: Its matching antigen is unknown.

CDR3 size: 11 residues. Germline CDR1 SGHDT, CDR2 YYEEEE. V lost 7 bases and J 5 bases, leaving 6 bases between the germline ends. Notes on the study in general: Increased clonality at ibrutinib response gave way to a return toward baseline at progression.

TCRdb keeps only in-frame clones here, not all; method: immunoSEQ multiplex PCR. Seen here are approximately 150,000 clones, 70% to 90% observed once, and the top ten hold roughly 3%. The material sequenced was PBMCs, taken at disease progression, from a patient treated with ibrutinib. This clonotype originated in a human donor with chronic lymphocytic leukemia. The rearrangement links TRBV5-6 to TRBJ2-2, with D hard to call. The CDR3 loop reads CASHSTGELFF. The DNA for the CDR3 is TGTGCCAGCCACTCAACCGGGGAGCTGTTTTTT.